Listed here are 9 T cell receptor beta chains from one sample, sequenced in a study of CD8 T cells in ankylosing spondylitis. In TCRdb, the 5' RACE reads were re-called with MiXCR into one record per CDR3 protein. The table shows 100,000 to 150,000 distinct CDR3 sequences, with roughly 7.3% occurring only once. The sample consisted of blood, either unsorted or a sorted T cell fraction (not recorded which). Receptors originate from a male donor with ankylosing spondylitis or in good health (not recorded which).

This clonotype was recorded a few times. The CDR3 here is CASSRGQTGREQYF. The CDR3, as DNA: TGTGCCAGCAGTCGTGGACAGACTGGCCGGGAGCAGTACTTC. The V gene is TRBV7-9, the J gene TRBJ2-7; possibly TRBD1 for D (6 bases). The CDR3 contains 14 residues. Germline lookup yields CDR1 SEHNR and CDR2 FQNEAQ (reference sequence). V was pared by 6 bases and J by 7 bases, with 19 bases between.

This clonotype was seen ten or more times. This sequence joins TRBV12-3 or TRBV12-4 and TRBJ2-1; 11 nucleotides line up with TRBD2. The length of the CDR3 is 14 residues. The junction had 9 bases not matched to a gene; V was cut back by 8 bases and J by 9 bases. The CDR3 nucleotides read TGTGCCAGCGGCCATAGCGGGGGGGCCGGTGAGCAGTTCTTC. As protein: CASGHSGGAGEQFF.

This clonotype was seen more than once but under ten times. CDR3 nucleotides: TGTGCCAGCAGCTATTGGACAGAGAACACCGGGGAGCTGTTTTTT. This gives the protein CASSYWTENTGELFF. The chain has TRBV5-5 and TRBJ2-2; D possibly corresponds to TRBD1 (6 bases). The CDR3 spans 15 residues. Germline CDR1 SGHKS, CDR2 YYEKEE (reference sequence). V was clipped by 3 bases and J by 1 base, with 10 bases between them. The full variable domain, with the rest looked up from reference TRBV5-5 and TRBJ2-2, is DAGVTQSPTHLIKTRGQQVTLRCSPISGHKSVSWYQQVLGQGPQFIFQYYEKEERGRGNFPDRFSARQFPNYSSELNVNALLLGDSALYLCASSYWTENTGELFFGEGSRLTVL.

Ten or more counts support this clonotype. V is TRBV5-1 and J is TRBJ2-3; a possible D gene is TRBD1 (8 bases). V lost 1 base and J 1 base, leaving 13 bases between the germline ends. CDR1 and CDR2 (germline): SGHRS, YFSETQ. This CDR3 comprises 16 residues. The CDR3 here is CASSLRGGQGTDTQYF. The CDR3 nucleotides are TGCGCCAGCAGCTTGAGGGGGGGACAGGGCACAGATACGCAGTATTTT.

In its sample, this clonotype was seen many times. The chain recombines TRBV29-1 with TRBJ1-1; D is perhaps TRBD1 (5 bases). This CDR3 is 12 amino acids long. The germline CDR1 and CDR2 sequences are SQVTM and ANQGSEA. V was pared by 7 bases and J by 3 bases, with 12 bases between. CDR3 DNA sequence: TGCAGCGCCCGGGACTCAGACACTGAAGCTTTCTTT. Protein: CSARDSDTEAFF.

This clonotype was observed at least ten times. The chain joins TRBV5-1 to TRBJ1-1; D remains unclear. V lost 7 bases and J 1 base, leaving 11 bases between the germline ends. Germline CDR1 and CDR2: SGHRS and YFSETQ. This CDR3 region has 13 residues. CDR3 DNA: TGCGCCAGCTACCTTCAGGCGAACACTGAAGCTTTCTTT. Its protein product is CASYLQANTEAFF.

This clonotype was observed at least ten times. The junction and the germline gene differ at one end; a read error may be behind it. The V gene is TRBV7-7, the J gene TRBJ2-2; the D gene is possibly TRBD1 (5 bases). Germline V lookup: CDR1 SSHAT, CDR2 FNYEAQ (reference sequence). This CDR3 comprises 14 residues. CDR3 region: CASSSDRITGELFF. The DNA for the CDR3 is TGTGCTAGCAGCTCCGACAGAATAACCGGGGAGCTGTTTTTT.

This clonotype has more than one count but fewer than ten. The junction shows a germline mismatch at one end, possibly a read error. This chain connects TRBV20-1 to TRBJ2-5; the D gene is possibly TRBD1 (6 bases). CDR3 size: 16 residues. The germline V gene has CDR1 DFQATT and CDR2 SNEGSKA (reference sequence). CDR3 nucleotides: TGCTGTGCTAGCCAACTAACGGACAGATCCCAAGAGACCCAGTACTTC. Its protein product is CCASQLTDRSQETQYF.

This clonotype was seen a handful of times. The genes are TRBV29-1 and TRBJ1-2, with 11 bases aligning to TRBD1. CDR1 SQVTM and CDR2 ANQGSEA come from the germline V gene. Trimming cost V 5 bases and J 4 bases; bases outside gene matches: 3. The CDR3 is 13 residues long. As DNA, the CDR3 is TGCAGCGTTCGGACAGGGGGCAGCTATGGCTACACCTTC. Translation gives CSVRTGGSYGYTF.